Listed below are T cell receptor beta chains from one sample, sequenced in a study of cytomegalovirus exposure and HLA in healthy donors. TCRdb keeps only in-frame clones here, not all; method: immunoSEQ multiplex PCR. The data contain over 95,000 clones, 74% of them seen just once; the ten biggest clones take up about 2%. Sequencing was done on a sample of PBMCs. Receptor source: a human donor in good health. Each CDR3 is given with its conserved first and last residue. The D gene is left open where the match is weak. Some rows have no size entry. The others give once, few or many, or a class for an expanded clone.

size | length | J | D | V | DNA | CDR3
NA | 16 | TRBJ2-2 | NA | TRBV5-6 | TGTGCCAGCAGCTCTAGTCCTAAGGCAGTCACCGGGGAGCTGTTTTTT | CASSSSPKAVTGELFF
NA | 15 | TRBJ2-7 | NA | TRBV4-2 | TGTGCCAGCAGCCAAGAGGGGGACTCATCCTACGAGCAGTACTTC | CASSQEGDSSYEQYF
NA | 14 | TRBJ2-5 | NA | TRBV4-2 | TGTGCCAGCAGCCAAGGACAGGTTCAAGAGACCCAGTACTTC | CASSQGQVQETQYF
NA | 16 | TRBJ1-4 | TRBD1 | TRBV7-2 | TGTGCCAGCAGCTCCGGACAGGGCACAACTAATGAAAAACTGTTTTTT | CASSSGQGTTNEKLFF
NA | 17 | TRBJ2-1 | NA | TRBV7-6 | TGTGCCAGCAGCCCCTCACAGGTTTTGAGGCGCGACAATGAGCAGTTCTTC | CASSPSQVLRRDNEQFF
NA | 16 | TRBJ1-2 | NA | TRBV4-1 | TGCGCCAGCAGCCAAGATTTATCGAGGGAGCGGTATGGCTACACCTTC | CASSQDLSRERYGYTF
NA | 16 | TRBJ1-3 | TRBD1 | TRBV28 | TGTGCCAGCAGTTTCCCAGGGGGCCGCCGTGGAGACACCATATATTTT | CASSFPGGRRGDTIYF
few | 13 | TRBJ1-6 | NA | TRBV6-5 | TGTGCCAGCAGTTACTCGACACGTTCACCCCTCCACTTT | CASSYSTRSPLHF
NA | 14 | TRBJ1-1 | NA | TRBV9 | TGTGCCAGCAGCAAACAGACAGTTGGCACTGAAGCTTTCTTT | CASSKQTVGTEAFF
NA | 13 | TRBJ2-1 | NA | TRBV28 | TGTGCCAGCAGGGAGAGCTCCTACAATGAGCAGTTCTTC | CASRESSYNEQFF
NA | 15 | TRBJ1-5 | TRBD1 | TRBV5-4 | TGTGCCACCAACTACCGGGACAGGGGCAATCAGCCCCAGCATTTT | CATNYRDRGNQPQHF
few | 11 | TRBJ1-1 | NA | TRBV2 | TGTGCCAGCAAGCAAGAAACTGAAGCTTTCTTT | CASKQETEAFF
NA | 17 | TRBJ1-5 | TRBD1 | TRBV19 | TGTGCCAGTAGTTTGGGCGTAGGACAGGGAGCCAATCAGCCCCAGCATTTT | CASSLGVGQGANQPQHF
NA | 15 | TRBJ1-1 | NA | TRBV6-6 | TGTGCCAGCAGTTACTCAGGAGGGGATAGACCTGAAGCTTTCTTT | CASSYSGGDRPEAFF
NA | 15 | TRBJ2-5 | TRBD2 | TRBV7-3 | TGTGCCAGCAGCTATAGCGGGGAACTCCAAGAGACCCAGTACTTC | CASSYSGELQETQYF
few | 14 | TRBJ2-7 | TRBD1 | TRBV28 | TGTGCCAGCAGTGACAGGGACACCTCCTACGAGCAGTACTTC | CASSDRDTSYEQYF
few | 14 | TRBJ1-2 | TRBD1 | TRBV29-1 | TGCAGCGTGCGTACAGGGGGCGCAGCCTATGGCTACACCTTC | CSVRTGGAAYGYTF
few | 17 | TRBJ2-1 | TRBD2 | TRBV27 | TGTGCCAGCAGTTTTCTGGGGGCTAGCGGGAGGCCAGGTGAGCAGTTCTTC | CASSFLGASGRPGEQFF
once | 14 | TRBJ1-2 | TRBD1 | TRBV28 | TGTGCCAGCAGAAGCGACAGGGTTTGGGGAGGCTACACCTTC | CASRSDRVWGGYTF
NA | 15 | TRBJ2-1 | NA | TRBV27 | TGTGCCAGCAGTCCCATTAGCGGACGCTACAATGAGCAGTTCTTC | CASSPISGRYNEQFF
NA | 12 | TRBJ1-2 | NA | TRBV5-6 | TGTGCCAGCAGCCGGTCCGCGGGAGGCTACACCTTC | CASSRSAGGYTF
many | 15 | TRBJ1-6 | TRBD1 | TRBV4-1 | TGCGCCAGCAGCCAAGGACAGGGATGGGATTCACCCCTCCACTTT | CASSQGQGWDSPLHF
few | 14 | TRBJ1-2 | TRBD1 | TRBV6-5 | TGTGCCAGCGGCTGGGACAGGAAAGGGCATGGCTACACCTTC | CASGWDRKGHGYTF
NA | 15 | TRBJ1-2 | TRBD1 | TRBV2 | TGTGCCAGCAACCCCCGGGACAGGAGCAACTATGGCTACACCTTC | CASNPRDRSNYGYTF
NA | 14 | TRBJ1-1 | TRBD1 | TRBV29-1 | TGCAGCGTTTTACAGGGGGCTTTCCTCACTGAAGCTTTCTTT | CSVLQGAFLTEAFF
NA | 15 | TRBJ2-3 | NA | TRBV4-1 | TGCGCCAGCAGCCAAGGGCTTCGGGTCACAGATACGCAGTATTTT | CASSQGLRVTDTQYF
NA | 15 | TRBJ2-5 | NA | TRBV30 | TGTGCCTGGAGTGCGGAGGGCATATTCCAAGAGACCCAGTACTTC | CAWSAEGIFQETQYF
NA | 14 | TRBJ2-1 | NA | TRBV19 | TGTGCCAGTAGTTCTGGTGAGGGATACAATGAGCAGTTCTTC | CASSSGEGYNEQFF
NA | 14 | TRBJ2-7 | TRBD1 | TRBV25-1 | TGTGCCAGCACCTCCGGGACAGGGCTATACGAGCAGTACTTC | CASTSGTGLYEQYF
NA | 15 | TRBJ2-2 | TRBD1 | TRBV6-5 | TGTGCCAGCAGTCTTGGACAGGGGAACACCGGGGAGCTGTTTTTT | CASSLGQGNTGELFF
NA | 14 | TRBJ1-1 | TRBD1 | TRBV6-6 | TGTGCCAGCAGTTTAAAGGGGGCGTACACTGAAGCTTTCTTT | CASSLKGAYTEAFF
few | 14 | TRBJ1-2 | NA | TRBV2 | TGTGCCAGCGTGGGGCATAGTGGGGACTATGGCTACACCTTC | CASVGHSGDYGYTF
NA | 13 | TRBJ2-7 | NA | TRBV19 | TGTGCCAGTAGTATCATGGACACCTACGAGCAGTACTTC | CASSIMDTYEQYF
NA | 13 | TRBJ1-2 | NA | TRBV29-1 | TGCAGCGTTGAACAGGCGAAAAACTATGGCTACACCTTC | CSVEQAKNYGYTF
NA | 14 | TRBJ2-1 | TRBD2 | TRBV7-9 | TGTGCCAGCAGCCGGGGACTAGCGGCCGATGAGCAGTTCTTC | CASSRGLAADEQFF
NA | 15 | TRBJ2-2 | NA | TRBV10-2 | TGCGCCAGCGGTTGGTCGGGAGATAACACCGGGGAGCTGTTTTTT | CASGWSGDNTGELFF
NA | 17 | TRBJ1-4 | TRBD1 | TRBV7-8 | TGTGCCAGCAGCCTAGGGACAGGGACGGTGACTAATGAAAAACTGTTTTTT | CASSLGTGTVTNEKLFF
NA | 14 | TRBJ2-7 | NA | TRBV27 | TGTGCCAGCAGTTTATCGCGGGACTCCCACGAGCAGTACTTC | CASSLSRDSHEQYF
few | 11 | TRBJ1-2 | TRBD1 | TRBV30 | TGTGCCTGGGACAGGGGGCTTGGCTACACCTTC | CAWDRGLGYTF
NA | 13 | TRBJ1-1 | NA | TRBV28 | TGTGCCAGCAAAATCCAAGCCGTAACTGAAGCTTTCTTT | CASKIQAVTEAFF
once | 18 | TRBJ2-1 | NA | TRBV4-3 | TGCGCCAGCAGCCAAGATGTGCGGGGCCGTGCTAGCTACAATGAGCAGTTCTTC | CASSQDVRGRASYNEQFF
few | 12 | TRBJ2-7 | TRBD2 | TRBV6-5 | TGTGCCAGCAGTAAACTAGCGGGGGGCCTGCACTTC | CASSKLAGGLHF
NA | 14 | TRBJ1-6 | NA | TRBV15 | TGTGCCACCAGCAGAGTCAGGGCGGATTCACCCCTCCACTTT | CATSRVRADSPLHF
NA | 16 | TRBJ1-6 | NA | TRBV5-8 | TGTGCCAGCAGCTTGATCGGGTCACAGGGACGTTCACCCCTCCACTTT | CASSLIGSQGRSPLHF
NA | 15 | TRBJ2-3 | TRBD1 | TRBV28 | TGTGCCAGCAGCTTCTCAAGGGGGCGCGGAGATACGCAGTATTTT | CASSFSRGRGDTQYF
few | 14 | TRBJ2-5 | TRBD1 | TRBV7-7 | TGTGCCAGCAGCTTAGCAGGGGGCGCGGAGACCCAGTACTTC | CASSLAGGAETQYF
NA | 12 | TRBJ2-2 | NA | TRBV6-5 | TGTGCCAGCAGTGGCTACACCGGGGAGCTGTTTTTT | CASSGYTGELFF
NA | 14 | TRBJ2-5 | TRBD1 | TRBV6-4 | TGTGCCAGCAGTGGAGGGGGCGCAGGAGAGACCCAGTACTTC | CASSGGGAGETQYF
NA | 16 | TRBJ1-2 | TRBD1 | TRBV7-9 | TGTGCCAGCAGCTTAGCAGGGGCAGGGGGCGACTATGGCTACACCTTC | CASSLAGAGGDYGYTF
NA | 13 | TRBJ2-7 | NA | TRBV6-6 | TGTGCCAGCAACCATGTTCGCGGGGGCCCTCGAGGGTTC | CASNHVRGGPRGF
NA | 15 | TRBJ2-2 | NA | TRBV11-2 | TGTGCCAGCAGCTTATTAGCGTCGAACACCGGGGAGCTGTTTTTT | CASSLLASNTGELFF
NA | 13 | TRBJ1-2 | NA | TRBV7-2 | TGTGCCAGCAGCCACGAGGGCAACTATGGCTACACCTTC | CASSHEGNYGYTF
NA | 16 | TRBJ2-2 | NA | TRBV4-1 | TGCGCCAGCAGTCCCCGCGCAGGGGGGTTCACCGGGGAGCTGTTTTTT | CASSPRAGGFTGELFF
NA | 15 | TRBJ1-3 | NA | TRBV6-1 | TGTGCCAGCAGATCAACAGGGTACTCTGGAAACACCATATATTTT | CASRSTGYSGNTIYF
NA | 17 | TRBJ2-2 | NA | TRBV9 | TGTGCCAGCAGCCCCCAAGTAGGAGTCCCGTCCACCGGGGAGCTGTTTTTT | CASSPQVGVPSTGELFF